These 24 T cell receptor beta chains originate from one sample sequenced in a study of PD-1 blockade in classical Hodgkin lymphoma. Stated time point: newly diagnosed, previously untreated cHL patient sample. The repertoire was sequenced with immunoSEQ multiplex PCR; TCRdb's copy has only in-frame clones and lacks some. The sample records 30,000 or so clones, approximately 89% being singletons. The sample taken for sequencing was peripheral blood mononuclear cells (PBMCs). The receptors come from a human donor with classical Hodgkin lymphoma.

This rearrangement joins TRBV19 to TRBJ2-6; D is unresolved. Germline V CDR1 and CDR2: LNHDA, SQIVND (reference sequence). This CDR3 is 14 amino acids long. The V end lost 3 bases, the J end lost 4 bases, and 7 bases lay between the germline ends. The CDR3 loop reads CASSMGSGANVLTF. Written as DNA, the CDR3 is TGTGCCAGTAGTATGGGGTCCGGGGCCAACGTCCTGACTTTC.

DNA for the CDR3: TGCAGCGGCGGTCGCGGGACAGGTGGCAATACGCAGTATTTT. Its protein product is CSGGRGTGGNTQYF. V and J are TRBV29-1 and TRBJ2-3, with 8 bases fitting TRBD1. The junction had 13 bases not matched to a gene; V was cut back by 7 bases and J by 7 bases. The CDR3 loop spans 14 amino acids. CDR1 is SQVTM and CDR2 is ANQGSEA in the germline V gene.

This sequence joins TRBV2 and TRBJ2-7; 10 nucleotides match TRBD2. With V trimmed by 3 bases and J by 4 bases, 12 bases remained unmatched. CDR3 length: 17 residues. Germline V lookup: CDR1 SNHLY, CDR2 FYNNEI. The CDR3 nucleotides are TGTGCCAGCAGTGAGTCTAGCGGGAGCGGTCGTAGGTACGAGCAGTACTTC. Protein sequence: CASSESSGSGRRYEQYF.

The chain recombines TRBV9 with TRBJ2-1; D gene ambiguous. The CDR3 length is 15 residues. Germline CDR1 is SGDLS and CDR2 is YYNGEE. Trimming took off 0 bases at V and 0 bases at J, with 7 bases between the two ends. In nucleotides, the CDR3 is TGTGCCAGCAGCGTAGAGGCGAGCTCCTACAATGAGCAGTTCTTC. Its protein is CASSVEASSYNEQFF.

The V and J genes are TRBV11-2 and TRBJ2-3; D might be TRBD2 (5 bases). In germline, CDR1 is SGHAT, CDR2 FQNNGV. V shed 8 bases and J shed 5 bases, with 14 bases lying between them. The CDR3 is made up of 13 amino acids. The CDR3 DNA reads TGTGCCAGCGGGCTAGGGAGCGGAGATACGCAGTATTTT. It encodes CASGLGSGDTQYF.

V usage is TRBV29-1 and J usage is TRBJ2-7, with 8 bases identical to TRBD2. Germline CDR1 is SQVTM and CDR2 is ANQGSEA. This CDR3 is 13 amino acids long. The V gene end was trimmed by 4 bases and the J gene end by 6 bases; junction bases not matched to a gene: 8. CDR3 in amino acids: CSVVKAGDSEQYF. The CDR3 DNA follows: TGCAGCGTTGTTAAAGCGGGAGATTCCGAGCAGTACTTC.

This chain joins TRBV5-1 and TRBJ2-1; no clear D. This CDR3 is 16 amino acids long. Trimming stripped 0 bases from V and 0 bases from J, with 10 bases between. Germline assignment: CDR1 SGHRS and CDR2 YFSETQ. CDR3 protein: CASSLDRVSSYNEQFF. The DNA for the CDR3 is TGCGCCAGCAGCTTGGATCGGGTTAGCTCCTACAATGAGCAGTTCTTC.

CDR3 in amino acids: CARSPDRDREIYEQYF. CDR3 DNA sequence: TGTGCCAGAAGCCCCGACCGGGACAGGGAAATCTACGAGCAGTACTTC. The chain links TRBV5-3 to TRBJ2-7; 9 nucleotides align to TRBD1. TRBV5-3 is assigned to the ORF class and has an uncertain function. J lost 3 bases, V lost 4 bases, and 11 bases had no gene match. The CDR3 runs to 16 residues.

V usage is TRBV5-4 and J usage is TRBJ2-1, with D hard to call. The V and J ends lost 0 bases and 9 bases respectively, with 10 bases between them. The CDR3 totals 13 residues. CDR1 and CDR2 from the germline V gene are SGHNT and YYREEE (reference sequence). Written as DNA, the CDR3 is TGTGCCAGCAGCTTGGGGGATGGCGGTGAGCAGTTCTTC. Translation: CASSLGDGGEQFF.

J is TRBJ1-6 and V is TRBV7-8, with D unresolved. The V end lost 1 base, the J end lost 10 bases, and 8 bases lay between the germline ends. The CDR3 is 13 amino acids. Germline CDR1 is SGHVS and CDR2 is FQNEAQ. The CDR3: CASSLGSGSPLHF. The CDR3 coding sequence is TGTGCCAGCAGCTTAGGGTCTGGGTCACCCCTCCACTTT.

This chain connects TRBV7-2 to TRBJ2-7; D gene uncertain. The CDR3 length is 13 residues. V lost 4 bases, J lost 5 bases, and 12 bases lay in between. CDR1 and CDR2 (germline): SGHTA, FQGNSA. CDR3 sequence (DNA): TGTGCCAGCAGCTCCGGCTTTCCCCACGAGCAGTACTTC. It is translated as CASSSGFPHEQYF.

The chain uses TRBV7-2 and TRBJ2-5; D tentatively reads TRBD1 or TRBD2 (7 bases each). Per the germline V gene, CDR1 is SGHTA and CDR2 is FQGNSA. This CDR3 region has 16 residues. V was shortened by 0 bases and J by 5 bases, with 16 bases between the two germline ends. CDR3: CASSLALAEGAETQYF. The CDR3 DNA reads TGTGCCAGCAGCTTAGCTCTAGCGGAGGGGGCGGAGACCCAGTACTTC.

The chain links TRBV27 to TRBJ2-6; weak D call: TRBD1 (5 bases). Germline loops: CDR1 MNHEY, CDR2 SMNVEV (reference sequence). The CDR3 runs to 15 residues. The germline V and J ends were trimmed by 9 bases and 0 bases, with 12 bases remaining between them. The CDR3 here is CASSTVGSGANVLTF. The CDR3, as DNA: TGTGCCAGTTCGACAGTTGGCTCTGGGGCCAACGTCCTGACTTTC.

This chain uses TRBV7-2 with TRBJ1-5; D unresolved. CDR3 length: 13 amino acids. Between the trimmed V and J ends, which lost 5 bases and 0 bases, there was a span of 5 bases. The germline gives CDR1 SGHTA, CDR2 FQGNSA. CDR3 residues: CASSRNSNQPQHF. CDR3 DNA sequence: TGTGCCAGCAGCAGGAATAGCAATCAGCCCCAGCATTTT.

This chain connects TRBV1 to TRBJ2-1; TRBD2 is taken as the D call from the table, unchecked against the DNA. TRBV1 is termed a pseudogene. The length of the CDR3 is 15 residues. This chain's CDR3 is CTSSRGLAGVNEQFF. In DNA, the CDR3 is TGCACCAGCAGCCGCGGACTAGCGGGAGTCAATGAGCAGTTCTTC.

This chain connects TRBV10-3 to TRBJ2-3, with D possibly being TRBD2 (5 bases). The CDR3 contains 15 residues. CDR1 is ENHRY, CDR2 SYGVKD, per germline. V was clipped by 6 bases and J by 4 bases, with 17 bases between them. Here the CDR3 reads CAISAELGKADTQYF. DNA of the CDR3: TGTGCCATCAGCGCCGAACTAGGGAAGGCAGATACGCAGTATTTT.

The genes are TRBV5-4 and TRBJ2-7; D perhaps matches TRBD2 (7 bases). V was cut by 2 bases and J by 6 bases, with 12 bases left in between. The CDR3 runs 13 residues. Germline V lookup: CDR1 SGHNT, CDR2 YYREEE (reference sequence). The CDR3 DNA is TGTGCCAGCAGCTTAAGCGGGACAAGCGAGCAGTACTTC. It translates to CASSLSGTSEQYF.

This chain connects TRBV19 to TRBJ2-7; tentative D call: TRBD1 (5 bases). CDR3 length: 13 residues. Per the germline V gene, CDR1 is LNHDA and CDR2 is SQIVND (reference sequence). V gave up 5 bases and J gave up 0 bases, with 8 bases separating them. The CDR3 loop is CASSVQDSYEQYF. CDR3 DNA: TGTGCCAGTAGTGTACAGGACTCCTACGAGCAGTACTTC.

The chain couples TRBV20-1 to TRBJ2-4; tentatively, D is TRBD1 or TRBD2 (5 bases each). This CDR3 contains 10 residues. Germline CDR1 and CDR2: DFQATT and SNEGSKA (reference sequence). Deletions cut 7 bases from V and 11 bases from J, with 12 bases between. The CDR3 region has the DNA TGCAGTGGGGGGAATAGGGTTCAGTACTTC. It codes for CSGGNRVQYF.

This sequence joins TRBV16 and TRBJ2-5, with unresolved D. From germline, CDR1 is KGHSY and CDR2 FQNENV. V was trimmed by 0 bases and J by 3 bases, leaving 8 bases between them. The CDR3 runs to 14 residues. CDR3 sequence (DNA): TGTGCCAGCAGCCAATCCTCGGTTAAAGAGACCCAGTACTTC. Encoded protein: CASSQSSVKETQYF.

J is TRBJ2-5 and V is TRBV5-6; TRBD1 agrees at 10 bases. Unmatched junction bases numbered 11, after V lost 2 bases and J lost 4 bases. The CDR3 runs to 17 residues. The V gene's germline CDR1 is SGHDT and CDR2 YYEEEE. CDR3 sequence reads: CASSFFETGGQLETQYF. DNA of the CDR3: TGTGCCAGCAGCTTTTTCGAGACAGGGGGCCAGTTAGAGACCCAGTACTTC.

This chain uses TRBV19 with TRBJ1-1; 8 nucleotides align to TRBD1. Germline trimming cut 5 bases from V and 4 bases from J; bases unmatched to any gene: 15. Germline CDR1 reads LNHDA; CDR2 reads SQIVND (reference sequence). The CDR3 contains 17 residues. As DNA, the CDR3 is TGTGCCAGTAGTTCTTGGGCAGGGGGCGCGTCGGGCACTGAAGCTTTCTTT. It is translated as CASSSWAGGASGTEAFF.

V and J are TRBV28 and TRBJ1-4, with 7 nucleotides matching TRBD1. Losses at the gene ends were 2 bases for V and 7 bases for J; bases not matched to a gene: 10. Germline CDR1 reads MDHEN; CDR2 reads SYDVKM. This CDR3 contains 16 residues. The CDR3 region is CASSLALGGMGEKLFF. The CDR3 nucleotides are TGTGCCAGCAGTTTAGCTTTAGGGGGCATGGGTGAAAAACTGTTTTTT.

This chain links TRBV28 with TRBJ1-2; perhaps TRBD1 as D (5 bases). Per the germline V gene, CDR1 is MDHEN and CDR2 is SYDVKM. Trimming removed 6 bases at V and 6 bases at J, with 26 bases between. The CDR3 has 17 amino acids. CDR3 DNA sequence: TGTGCCAGCAGCAGGGATGGTTCGTCGGGGTTGTTTAATGGCTACACCTTC. Translating it yields CASSRDGSSGLFNGYTF.